A selection of T cell receptor beta chains follows, all from one sample in a study of T cells in Graves' hyperthyroidism and ophthalmopathy. Each CDR3 protein is one row after TCRdb ran MiXCR on the multiplex PCR reads. Altogether around 800,000 distinct CDR3 sequences are present, more than 30% being singletons, with the ten largest covering about 9%. The sequenced sample consisted of blood. These receptor sequences come from a man between 18 and 35 years old with Graves' hyperthyroidism. CDR3s include the opening cysteine and the closing phenylalanine or tryptophan. A D gene is named only where the DNA matches it firmly. Clone size is shown for a subset of rows, as once, few, many or a class of expanded clone.

clone size: -
J gene: TRBJ1-5
V gene: TRBV19
D gene: -
CDR3 DNA: TGTGCCAGTGCAACAGGGCCCAATCAGCCCCAGCATTTT
CDR3 protein: CASATGPNQPQHF

clone size: -
J gene: TRBJ1-5
V gene: TRBV7-2
D gene: -
CDR3 DNA: TGTGCCAGCAGCCAAGAAATCACAGATAGCAATCAGCCCCAGCATTTT
CDR3 protein: CASSQEITDSNQPQHF

clone size: -
J gene: TRBJ2-2
V gene: TRBV10-3
D gene: TRBD1
CDR3 DNA: TGTGCCAGCAGTTACAAGGGGGCGCACGCCGGGGAGCTGTTTTTT
CDR3 protein: CASSYKGAHAGELFF

clone size: few
J gene: TRBJ1-1
V gene: TRBV9
D gene: -
CDR3 DNA: TGTGCCAGCAGCGCGGGACACTTTAACACTGAAGCTTTCTTT
CDR3 protein: CASSAGHFNTEAFF

clone size: few
J gene: TRBJ2-7
V gene: TRBV5-1
D gene: -
CDR3 DNA: TGCGCCAGCAGCTCCACAGGACAGTCCTACGAGCAGTACTTC
CDR3 protein: CASSSTGQSYEQYF

clone size: -
J gene: TRBJ2-7
V gene: TRBV29-1
D gene: -
CDR3 DNA: TGCAGCGTTTCGGACAGCGCCCATGGGGTAACCTACGAGCAGTACTTC
CDR3 protein: CSVSDSAHGVTYEQYF

clone size: few
J gene: TRBJ2-7
V gene: TRBV20-1
D gene: TRBD2
CDR3 DNA: TGCAGTGCTAGGTCTAGCGGGGGCGGCTACGAGCAGTACTTC
CDR3 protein: CSARSSGGGYEQYF

clone size: many
J gene: TRBJ1-4
V gene: TRBV5-1
D gene: -
CDR3 DNA: TGCGCCAGCAAGGAAGGCGGACATAATGAAAAACTGTTTTTT
CDR3 protein: CASKEGGHNEKLFF

clone size: -
J gene: TRBJ1-5
V gene: TRBV19
D gene: TRBD1
CDR3 DNA: TGTGCCAGTACCCTGGGGGCAGGGGGCGCGAGCAATCAGCCCCAGCATTTT
CDR3 protein: CASTLGAGGASNQPQHF

clone size: many
J gene: TRBJ2-7
V gene: TRBV7-2
D gene: -
CDR3 DNA: TGTGCCAGCAGCTTATCCGGGCCTACCTACGAGCAGTACTTC
CDR3 protein: CASSLSGPTYEQYF

clone size: many
J gene: TRBJ2-5
V gene: TRBV7-3
D gene: -
CDR3 DNA: TGTGCCAGCGAAGGTCAAGAGACCCAGTACTTC
CDR3 protein: CASEGQETQYF

clone size: -
J gene: TRBJ1-1
V gene: TRBV7-3
D gene: -
CDR3 DNA: TGTGCCAGCAGCTTAGAGAGTCCCTCCATGAACACTGAAGCTTTCTTT
CDR3 protein: CASSLESPSMNTEAFF

clone size: -
J gene: TRBJ2-7
V gene: TRBV10-3
D gene: TRBD2
CDR3 DNA: TGTGCCAGCAGTTCAACTCATAGACTAGCGGAGTACTACGAGCAGTACTTC
CDR3 protein: CASSSTHRLAEYYEQYF

clone size: many
J gene: TRBJ1-3
V gene: TRBV6-6
D gene: -
CDR3 DNA: TGTGCCAGCAGTTACACCGGGTCGACCATATATTTT
CDR3 protein: CASSYTGSTIYF

clone size: many
J gene: TRBJ1-1
V gene: TRBV2
D gene: TRBD1
CDR3 DNA: TGTGCCAGCAGATTAACAGGGGATGCTGAAGCTTTCTTT
CDR3 protein: CASRLTGDAEAFF